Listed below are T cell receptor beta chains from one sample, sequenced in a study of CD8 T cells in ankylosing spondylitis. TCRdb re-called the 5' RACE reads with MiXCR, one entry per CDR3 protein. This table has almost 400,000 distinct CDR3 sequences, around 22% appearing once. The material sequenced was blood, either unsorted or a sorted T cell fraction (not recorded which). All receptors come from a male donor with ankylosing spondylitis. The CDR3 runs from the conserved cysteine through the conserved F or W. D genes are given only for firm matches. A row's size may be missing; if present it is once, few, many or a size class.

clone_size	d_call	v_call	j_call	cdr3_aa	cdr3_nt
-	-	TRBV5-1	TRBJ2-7	CASRSGDTLNEQYF	TGCGCCAGCAGGTCCGGGGACACTCTCAACGAGCAGTACTTC
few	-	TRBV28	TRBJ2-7	CASNVGQMSYEQYF	TGTGCCAGCAACGTCGGACAGATGTCCTACGAGCAGTACTTC
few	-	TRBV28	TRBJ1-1	CASSLIRAYTEAFF	TGTGCCAGCAGTTTAATCCGGGCTTACACTGAAGCTTTCTTT
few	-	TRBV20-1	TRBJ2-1	CSGTTLAGDRNEQFF	TGCAGTGGAACGACTCTAGCCGGAGATCGGAATGAGCAGTTCTTC
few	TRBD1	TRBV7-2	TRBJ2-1	CASSLQTGELRNEQFF	TGTGCCAGCAGCTTACAGACAGGGGAACTGCGGAATGAGCAGTTCTTC
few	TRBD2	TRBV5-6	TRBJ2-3	CASSLVAGPATDTQYF	TGTGCCAGCAGCTTGGTAGCGGGACCGGCCACAGATACGCAGTATTTT
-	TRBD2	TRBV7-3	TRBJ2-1	CASSLGTSGLKEQFF	TGTGCCAGCAGCCTAGGGACTAGCGGGTTAAAGGAGCAGTTCTTC
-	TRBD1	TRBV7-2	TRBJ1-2	CASSRRQGPDGYTF	TGTGCCAGCAGCAGGAGACAGGGACCGGACGGCTACACCTTC
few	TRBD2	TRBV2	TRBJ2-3	CASIPLLAGASDTQYF	TGTGCCAGCATCCCACTACTAGCGGGAGCTTCAGATACGCAGTATTTT
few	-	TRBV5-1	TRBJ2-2	CASSRGNLELFF	TGCGCCAGCAGCAGGGGCAATTTGGAGCTGTTTTTT
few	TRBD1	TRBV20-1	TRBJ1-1	CSARDLRQGRGGTEAFF	TGCAGTGCTAGAGATCTGAGACAGGGTAGGGGAGGGACTGAAGCTTTCTTT
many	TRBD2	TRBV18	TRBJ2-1	CASSPRREYNEQFF	TGTGCCAGCTCACCGCGGCGGGAGTACAATGAGCAGTTCTTC
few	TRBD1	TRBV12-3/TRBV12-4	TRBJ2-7	CASSFGAGTGHYEQYF	TGTGCCAGCAGTTTCGGTGCCGGGACAGGCCACTACGAGCAGTACTTC
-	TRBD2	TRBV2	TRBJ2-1	CATGLGTSGRNEQFF	TGTGCCACCGGCCTGGGGACTAGCGGGAGGAATGAGCAGTTCTTC
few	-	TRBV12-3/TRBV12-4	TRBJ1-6	CASSSRIYNSPLHF	TGTGCCAGCAGTTCCCGGATCTATAATTCACCCCTCCACTTT
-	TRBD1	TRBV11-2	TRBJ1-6	CASRGTGDNSPLHF	TGTGCCAGCAGAGGGACAGGGGATAATTCACCCCTCCACTTT
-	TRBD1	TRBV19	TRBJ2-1	CASSIRQGGNNEQFF	TGTGCCAGTAGTATTCGACAGGGGGGGAACAATGAGCAGTTCTTC
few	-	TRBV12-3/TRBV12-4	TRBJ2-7	CASSQGTRLYEQYF	TGTGCCAGCAGCCAAGGGACCAGACTCTACGAGCAGTACTTC
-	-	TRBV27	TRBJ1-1	CASSSGVGVNTEAFF	TGTGCCAGCAGTTCGGGGGTGGGAGTGAACACTGAAGCTTTCTTT
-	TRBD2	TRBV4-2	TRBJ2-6	CASSPRTSGSSSGANVLTF	TGTGCCAGCAGCCCCCGGACTAGCGGGTCCAGCTCTGGGGCCAACGTCCTGACTTTC
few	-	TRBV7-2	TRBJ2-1	CASSLWRAGQFF	TGTGCCAGCAGCTTATGGCGAGCAGGGCAGTTCTTC
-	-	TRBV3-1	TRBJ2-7	CASSQLLDTSYEQYF	TGTGCCAGCAGCCAGCTTTTGGACACCTCCTACGAGCAGTACTTC
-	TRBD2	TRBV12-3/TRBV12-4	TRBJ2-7	CASSGTSESLYEQYF	TGTGCCAGCAGCGGGACTAGCGAGTCCCTCTACGAGCAGTACTTC
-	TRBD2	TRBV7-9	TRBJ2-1	CASNLVTSGRNEQFF	TGTGCCAGCAACCTCGTGACTAGCGGGAGAAATGAGCAGTTCTTC
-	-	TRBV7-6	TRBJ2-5	CASSLWAGVETQYF	TGTGCCAGCAGCTTATGGGCAGGGGTGGAGACCCAGTACTTC
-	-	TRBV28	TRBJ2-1	CASNTFGREWEQFF	TGTGCCAGCAATACTTTTGGACGGGAGTGGGAGCAGTTCTTC
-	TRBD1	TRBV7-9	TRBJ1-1	CASSTTGVDTEAFF	TGTGCCAGCAGCACGACAGGGGTCGACACTGAAGCTTTCTTT
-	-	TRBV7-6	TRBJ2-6	CASTSSSGANVLTF	TGTGCCAGCACTAGCAGCTCTGGGGCCAACGTCCTGACTTTC
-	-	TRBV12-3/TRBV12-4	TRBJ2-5	CASSSLKTQYF	TGTGCCAGCAGTTCTCTAAAGACCCAGTACTTC
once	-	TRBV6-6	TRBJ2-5	CASSGTWQETQYF	TGTGCCAGCAGTGGGACTTGGCAAGAGACCCAGTACTTC
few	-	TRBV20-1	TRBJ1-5	CSASGWGQPQHF	TGCAGTGCTTCAGGGTGGGGTCAGCCCCAGCATTTT
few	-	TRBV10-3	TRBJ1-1	CAISEWGNRETEAFF	TGTGCCATCAGTGAGTGGGGAAACCGGGAGACTGAAGCTTTCTTT
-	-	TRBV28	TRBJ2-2	CASMRSTGELFF	TGTGCCAGCATGAGGTCCACCGGGGAGCTGTTTTTT
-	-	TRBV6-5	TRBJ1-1	CASSYSIHRGMNTEAFF	TGTGCCAGCAGTTACTCGATCCATCGGGGAATGAACACTGAAGCTTTCTTT
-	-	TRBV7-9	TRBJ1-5	CASSTSPSNQPQHF	TGTGCCAGCAGCACTAGTCCCAGCAATCAGCCCCAGCATTTT
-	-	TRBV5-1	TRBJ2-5	CASSLEFDRRGLETQYF	TGCGCCAGCAGCTTGGAATTTGACAGGAGGGGTCTGGAGACCCAGTACTTC
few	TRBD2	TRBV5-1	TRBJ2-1	CASSLSGAGGYVEQFF	TGCGCCAGCAGCTTGAGTGGAGCGGGAGGGTATGTTGAGCAGTTCTTC
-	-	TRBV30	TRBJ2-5	CAWSALETQYF	TGTGCCTGGAGTGCCCTAGAGACCCAGTACTTC
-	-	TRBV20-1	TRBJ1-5	CSAKGTVLQPQHF	TGCAGTGCTAAAGGTACGGTTCTGCAGCCCCAGCATTTT
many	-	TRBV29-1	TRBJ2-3	CSVARGRLDTQYF	TGCAGCGTTGCTAGGGGACGCCTGGATACGCAGTATTTT
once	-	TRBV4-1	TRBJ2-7	CASSQERRYEQYF	TGCGCCAGCAGCCAAGAAAGGAGATACGAGCAGTACTTC
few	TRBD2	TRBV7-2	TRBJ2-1	CASSLDGRAQNEQFF	TGTGCCAGCAGCTTGGACGGGAGGGCCCAGAATGAGCAGTTCTTC